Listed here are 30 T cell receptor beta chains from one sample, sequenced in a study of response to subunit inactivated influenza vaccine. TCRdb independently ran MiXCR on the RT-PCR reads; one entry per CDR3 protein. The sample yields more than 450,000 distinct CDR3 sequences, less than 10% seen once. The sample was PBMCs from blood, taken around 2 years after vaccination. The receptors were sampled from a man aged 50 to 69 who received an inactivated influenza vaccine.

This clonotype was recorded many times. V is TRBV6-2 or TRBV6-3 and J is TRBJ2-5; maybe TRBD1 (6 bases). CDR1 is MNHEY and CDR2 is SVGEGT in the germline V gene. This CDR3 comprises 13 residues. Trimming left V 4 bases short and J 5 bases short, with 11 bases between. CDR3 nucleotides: TGTGCCAGCAGTTTCACAGGGTCGGAGACCCAGTACTTC. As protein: CASSFTGSETQYF.

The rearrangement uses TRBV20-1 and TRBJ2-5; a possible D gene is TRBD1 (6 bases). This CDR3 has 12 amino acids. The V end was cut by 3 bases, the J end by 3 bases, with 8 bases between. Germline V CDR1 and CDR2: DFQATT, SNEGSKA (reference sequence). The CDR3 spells CSASEGEETQYF. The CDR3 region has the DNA TGCAGTGCTAGCGAGGGGGAAGAGACCCAGTACTTC.

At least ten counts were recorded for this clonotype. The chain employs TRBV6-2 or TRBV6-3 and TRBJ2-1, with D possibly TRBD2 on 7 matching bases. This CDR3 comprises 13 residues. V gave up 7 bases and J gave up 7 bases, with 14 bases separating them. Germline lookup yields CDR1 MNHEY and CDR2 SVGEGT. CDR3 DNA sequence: TGTGCCAGCAATAGTGCGGGGGCGAATGAGCAGTTCTTC. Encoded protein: CASNSAGANEQFF.

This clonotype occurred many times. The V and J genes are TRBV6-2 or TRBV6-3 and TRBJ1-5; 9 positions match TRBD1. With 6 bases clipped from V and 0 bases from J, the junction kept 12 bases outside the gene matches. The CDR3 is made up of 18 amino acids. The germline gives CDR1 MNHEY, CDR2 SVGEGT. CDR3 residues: CASRPHSGQGYSNQPQHF. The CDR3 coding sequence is TGTGCCAGCAGACCCCATTCGGGACAGGGCTATAGCAATCAGCCCCAGCATTTT.

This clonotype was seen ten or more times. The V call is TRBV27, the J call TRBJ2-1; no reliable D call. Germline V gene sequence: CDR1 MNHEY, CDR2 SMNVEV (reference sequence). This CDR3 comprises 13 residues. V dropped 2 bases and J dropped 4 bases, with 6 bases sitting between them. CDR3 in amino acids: CASSLTPYNEQFF. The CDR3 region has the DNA TGTGCCAGCAGTTTAACACCTTACAATGAGCAGTTCTTC.

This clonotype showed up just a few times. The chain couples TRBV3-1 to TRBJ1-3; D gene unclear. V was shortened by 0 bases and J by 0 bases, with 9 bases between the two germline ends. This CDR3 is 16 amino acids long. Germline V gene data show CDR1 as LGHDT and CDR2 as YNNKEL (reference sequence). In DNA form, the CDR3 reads TGTGCCAGCAGCCAAGATTTTACGCTCTCTGGAAACACCATATATTTT. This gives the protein CASSQDFTLSGNTIYF.

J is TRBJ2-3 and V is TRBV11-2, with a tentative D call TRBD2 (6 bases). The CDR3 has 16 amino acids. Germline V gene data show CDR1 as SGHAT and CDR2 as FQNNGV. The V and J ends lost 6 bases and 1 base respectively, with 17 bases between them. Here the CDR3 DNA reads TGTGCCAGCAGAACTGGGACTTCGAGAGGCACAGATACGCAGTATTTT. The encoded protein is CASRTGTSRGTDTQYF. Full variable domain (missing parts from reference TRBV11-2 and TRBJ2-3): EAGVAQSPRYKIIEKRQSVAFWCNPISGHATLYWYQQILGQGPKLLIQFQNNGVVDDSQLPKDRFSAERLKGVDSTLKIQPAKLEDSAVYLCASRTGTSRGTDTQYFGPGTRLTVL.

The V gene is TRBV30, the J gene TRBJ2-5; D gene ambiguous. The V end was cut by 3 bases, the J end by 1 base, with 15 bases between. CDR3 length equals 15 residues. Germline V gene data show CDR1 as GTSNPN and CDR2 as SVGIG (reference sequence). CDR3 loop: CAWRTPTRLQETQYF. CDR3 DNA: TGTGCCTGGAGGACACCCACACGCCTCCAAGAGACCCAGTACTTC.

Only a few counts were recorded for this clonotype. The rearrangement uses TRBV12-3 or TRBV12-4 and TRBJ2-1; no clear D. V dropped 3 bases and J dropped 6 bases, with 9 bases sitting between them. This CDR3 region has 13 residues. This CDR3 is CASSFGFSNEQFF. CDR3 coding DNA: TGTGCCAGCAGTTTCGGGTTCAGCAATGAGCAGTTCTTC.

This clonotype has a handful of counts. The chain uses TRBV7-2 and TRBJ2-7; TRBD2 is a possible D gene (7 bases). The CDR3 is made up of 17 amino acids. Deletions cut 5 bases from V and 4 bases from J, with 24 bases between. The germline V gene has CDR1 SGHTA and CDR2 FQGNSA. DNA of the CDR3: TGTGCCAGCAGCAAACAAGGAGGGGGAGGGTCGGTGTACGAGCAGTACTTC. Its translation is CASSKQGGGGSVYEQYF.

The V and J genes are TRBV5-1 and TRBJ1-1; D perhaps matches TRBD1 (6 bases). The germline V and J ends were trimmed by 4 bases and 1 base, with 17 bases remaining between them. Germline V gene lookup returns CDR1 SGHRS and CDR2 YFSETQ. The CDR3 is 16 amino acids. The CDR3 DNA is TGCGCCAGCAGCCCGATACAGGGTTTAGGGAACACTGAAGCTTTCTTT. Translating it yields CASSPIQGLGNTEAFF.

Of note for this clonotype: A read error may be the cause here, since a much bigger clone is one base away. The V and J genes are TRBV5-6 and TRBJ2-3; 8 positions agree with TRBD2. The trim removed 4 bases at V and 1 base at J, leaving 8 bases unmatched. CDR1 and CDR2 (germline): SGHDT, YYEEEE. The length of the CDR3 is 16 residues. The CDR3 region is CASSPVRREGTDTQYF. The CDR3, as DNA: TGTGCCAGCAGCCCCGTCCGGCGGGAGGGCACAGATACGCAGTATTTT.

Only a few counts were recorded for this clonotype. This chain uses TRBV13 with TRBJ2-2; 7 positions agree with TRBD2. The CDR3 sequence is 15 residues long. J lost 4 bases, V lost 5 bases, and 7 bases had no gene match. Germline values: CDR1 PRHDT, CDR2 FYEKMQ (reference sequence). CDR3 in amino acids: CASSPMTSRTGELFF. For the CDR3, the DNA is TGTGCCAGCAGCCCTATGACTAGCCGCACCGGGGAGCTGTTTTTT.

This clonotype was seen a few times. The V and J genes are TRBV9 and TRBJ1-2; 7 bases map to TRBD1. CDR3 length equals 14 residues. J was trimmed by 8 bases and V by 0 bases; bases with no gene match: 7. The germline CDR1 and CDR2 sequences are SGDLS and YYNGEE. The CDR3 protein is CASSVGSGGEGYTF. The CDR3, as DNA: TGTGCCAGCAGCGTAGGTTCAGGGGGAGAGGGCTACACCTTC.

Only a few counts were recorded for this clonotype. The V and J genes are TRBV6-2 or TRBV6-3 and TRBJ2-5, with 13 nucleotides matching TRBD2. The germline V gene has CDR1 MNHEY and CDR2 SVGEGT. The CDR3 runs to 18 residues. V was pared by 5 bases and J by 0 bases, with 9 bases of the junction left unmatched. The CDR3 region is CASSPGLAGALYQETQYF. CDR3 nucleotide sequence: TGTGCCAGCAGTCCCGGACTAGCGGGGGCCTTGTACCAAGAGACCCAGTACTTC.

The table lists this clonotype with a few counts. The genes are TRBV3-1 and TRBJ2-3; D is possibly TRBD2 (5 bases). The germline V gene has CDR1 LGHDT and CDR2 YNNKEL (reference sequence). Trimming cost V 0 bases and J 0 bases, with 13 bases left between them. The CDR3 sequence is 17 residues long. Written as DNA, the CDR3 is TGTGCCAGCAGCCAAGATTTTGCAAGGACTAGCACAGATACGCAGTATTTT. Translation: CASSQDFARTSTDTQYF.

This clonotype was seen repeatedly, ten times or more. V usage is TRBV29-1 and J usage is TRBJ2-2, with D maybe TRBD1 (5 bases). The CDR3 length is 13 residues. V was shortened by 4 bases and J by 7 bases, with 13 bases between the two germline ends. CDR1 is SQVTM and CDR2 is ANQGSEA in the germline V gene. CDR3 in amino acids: CSVGQGSNGELFF. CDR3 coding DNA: TGCAGCGTTGGGCAGGGATCAAACGGGGAGCTGTTTTTT.

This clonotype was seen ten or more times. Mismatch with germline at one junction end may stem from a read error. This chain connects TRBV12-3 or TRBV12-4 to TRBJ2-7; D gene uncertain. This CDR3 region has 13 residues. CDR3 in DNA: TGCGCCAGCAGCTTCCCAGGCTCCTACGAGCAGTACTTC. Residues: CASSFPGSYEQYF.

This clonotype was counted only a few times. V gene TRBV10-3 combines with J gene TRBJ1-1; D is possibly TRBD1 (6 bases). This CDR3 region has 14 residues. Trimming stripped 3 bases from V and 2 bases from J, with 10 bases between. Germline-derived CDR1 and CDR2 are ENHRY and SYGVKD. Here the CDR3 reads CAISDRQANTEAFF. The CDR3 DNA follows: TGTGCCATCAGTGATCGACAGGCTAACACTGAAGCTTTCTTT.

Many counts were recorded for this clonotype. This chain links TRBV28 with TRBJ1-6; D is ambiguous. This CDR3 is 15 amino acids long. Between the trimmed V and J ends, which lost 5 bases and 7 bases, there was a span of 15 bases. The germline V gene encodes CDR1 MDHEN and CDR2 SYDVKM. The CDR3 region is CASSPRGVSNSPLHF. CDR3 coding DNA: TGTGCCAGCAGTCCTCGAGGAGTATCGAATTCACCCCTCCACTTT. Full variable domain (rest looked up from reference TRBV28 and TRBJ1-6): DVKVTQSSRYLVKRTGEKVFLECVQDMDHENMFWYRQDPGLGLRLIYFSYDVKMKEKGDIPEGYSVSREKKERFSLILESASTNQTSMYLCASSPRGVSNSPLHFGNGTRLTVT.

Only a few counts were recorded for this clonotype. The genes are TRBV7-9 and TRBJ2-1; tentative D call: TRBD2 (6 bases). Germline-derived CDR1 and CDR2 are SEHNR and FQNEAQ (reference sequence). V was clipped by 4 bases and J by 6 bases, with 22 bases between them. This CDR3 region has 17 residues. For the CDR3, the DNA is TGTGCCAGCAGCTCGCCCTCAGTGGGGGGTGTCCGCAATGAGCAGTTCTTC. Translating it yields CASSSPSVGGVRNEQFF.

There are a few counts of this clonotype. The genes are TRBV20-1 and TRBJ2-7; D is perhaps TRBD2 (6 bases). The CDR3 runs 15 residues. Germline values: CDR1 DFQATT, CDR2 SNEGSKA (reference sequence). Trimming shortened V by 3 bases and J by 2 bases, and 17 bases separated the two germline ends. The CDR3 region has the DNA TGCAGTGCTAGTCCGATCGGTAGCGGAACCTACGAGCAGTACTTC. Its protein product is CSASPIGSGTYEQYF.

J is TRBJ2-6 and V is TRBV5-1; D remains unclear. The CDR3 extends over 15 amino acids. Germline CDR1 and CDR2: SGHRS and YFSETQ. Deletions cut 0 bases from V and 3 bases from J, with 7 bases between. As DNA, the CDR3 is TGCGCCAGCAGCTTGGCCACACATGGGGCCAACGTCCTGACTTTC. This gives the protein CASSLATHGANVLTF.

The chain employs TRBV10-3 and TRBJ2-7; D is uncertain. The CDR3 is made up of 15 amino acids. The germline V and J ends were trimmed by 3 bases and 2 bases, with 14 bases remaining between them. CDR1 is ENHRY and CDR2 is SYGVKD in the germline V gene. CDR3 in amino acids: CAISDSAIRPYEQYF. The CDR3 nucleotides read TGTGCCATCAGTGATTCGGCTATACGACCCTACGAGCAGTACTTC.

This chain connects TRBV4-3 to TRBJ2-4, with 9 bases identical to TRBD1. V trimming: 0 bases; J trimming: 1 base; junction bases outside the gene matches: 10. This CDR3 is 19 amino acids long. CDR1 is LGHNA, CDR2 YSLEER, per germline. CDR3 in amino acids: CASSQDSLTGGGAKNIQYF. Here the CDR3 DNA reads TGCGCCAGCAGCCAAGATTCATTGACAGGGGGTGGTGCCAAAAACATTCAGTACTTC.

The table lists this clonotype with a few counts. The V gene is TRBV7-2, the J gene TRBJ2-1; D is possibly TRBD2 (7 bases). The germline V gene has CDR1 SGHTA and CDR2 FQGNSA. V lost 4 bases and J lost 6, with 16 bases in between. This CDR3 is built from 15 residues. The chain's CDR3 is CASSSLIGGVNEQFF. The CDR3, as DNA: TGTGCCAGCAGCTCTCTTATAGGGGGGGTCAATGAGCAGTTCTTC.

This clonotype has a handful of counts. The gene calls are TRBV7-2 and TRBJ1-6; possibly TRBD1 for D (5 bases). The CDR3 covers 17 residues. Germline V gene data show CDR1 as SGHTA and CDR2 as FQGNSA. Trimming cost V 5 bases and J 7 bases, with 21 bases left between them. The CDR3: CASSPLRSGRLNSPLHF. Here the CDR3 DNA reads TGTGCCAGCAGCCCCCTTCGCTCAGGGAGATTAAATTCACCCCTCCACTTT.

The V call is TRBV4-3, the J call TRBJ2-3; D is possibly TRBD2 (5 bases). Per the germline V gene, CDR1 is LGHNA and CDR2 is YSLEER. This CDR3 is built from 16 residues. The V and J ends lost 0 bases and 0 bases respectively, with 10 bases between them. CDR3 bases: TGCGCCAGCAGCCAAGAACGGGGTGGGAGCACAGATACGCAGTATTTT. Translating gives CASSQERGGSTDTQYF.

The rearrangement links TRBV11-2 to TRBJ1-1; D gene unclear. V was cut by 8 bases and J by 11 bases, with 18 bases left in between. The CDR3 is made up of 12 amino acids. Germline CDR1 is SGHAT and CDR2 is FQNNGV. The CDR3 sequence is CASQTASQSAFF. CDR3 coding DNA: TGTGCCAGCCAAACGGCCAGCCAGTCGGCTTTCTTT.

This chain's CDR3 is CASSLARPGELFF. CDR3 nucleotide sequence: TGTGCCAGCAGCTTAGCTCGTCCCGGGGAGCTGTTTTTT. V is TRBV7-2 and J is TRBJ2-2; D gene uncertain. The CDR3 runs 13 residues. Trimming removed 0 bases at V and 6 bases at J, with 5 bases between. Germline assignment: CDR1 SGHTA and CDR2 FQGNSA.